The entry below gives a single T cell receptor beta chain sequence along with its context. The sample is drawn from a study of blood T cell repertoires in COVID-19. The overall study: Whether acute or convalescent, the COVID-19 samples came from the United States, Italy and Spain. T cells, B-cell-depleted T cells, or PBMCs provided the cDNA or gDNA that served as material.

Per the original methods: Amplification of reference gene primers was used by the study to estimate nucleated cell counts. The table came from immunoSEQ multiplex PCR; TCRdb's copy has only in-frame clones and leaves some out. V, J and clone size derive from that table, while D and trimming were established from the DNA sequence. In the table there are about 440,000 clones, around 89% of which are singletons. This CDR3 contains 17 residues. V lost 2 bases, J lost 0 bases, and 14 bases lay in between. Germline V lookup: CDR1 SGHRS, CDR2 YFSETQ. The sample comprised peripheral blood. This sequence was found in a woman aged 25 to 45 with acute or convalescent COVID-19. V is TRBV5-1 and J is TRBJ1-4; TRBD1 might be the D (6 bases). This CDR3 reads CASSFRTASATNEKLFF. The CDR3 DNA sequence: TGCGCCAGCAGCTTCCGGACAGCCTCTGCAACTAATGAAAAACTGTTTTTT.